One sample yielded the 10 T cell receptor beta chains listed below, sequenced in a study of T cell responses to AZD1222 COVID-19 vaccine (dated by TCRdb to 2020 to 2023). Library prep was done by the immunoSEQ multiplex PCR assay. TCRdb's version of the immuneACCESS table is confined to in-frame rearrangements and falls short of the full clone set. An unresolved V gene accounts for under half of the shortfall where checked; the remainder is of unknown origin. Counted in this sample were under 200,000 clones; 92% of them appeared once. The ten biggest clones cover 1% to 1.5% of the sample. This sample's time point label indicates: baseline before first vaccination. The sequenced sample was peripheral blood, obtained on day 0 of AZD1222 vaccination. The source is an adult in good health.

Comments on this clone: The sample holds other DNA sequences that translate to the same CDR3. The chain uses TRBV5-1 and TRBJ2-1, with 9 bases that match TRBD2. With 4 bases clipped from V and 1 base from J, the junction kept 3 bases outside the gene matches. Per germline, CDR1 SGHRS and CDR2 YFSETQ. The CDR3 spans 15 residues. CDR3 in amino acids: CASSGSGGSYNEQFF. As DNA, the CDR3 is TGCGCCAGCAGCGGGAGCGGGGGGTCCTACAATGAGCAGTTCTTC. Full variable domain (rest looked up from reference TRBV5-1 and TRBJ2-1): KAGVTQTPRYLIKTRGQQVTLSCSPISGHRSVSWYQQTPGQGLQFLFEYFSETQRNKGNFPGRFSGRQFSNSRSEMNVSTLELGDSALYLCASSGSGGSYNEQFFGPGTRLTVL.

The chain combines TRBV6-5 with TRBJ2-3; D may be TRBD1 (6 bases). Per the germline V gene, CDR1 is MNHEY and CDR2 is SVGAGI. Trimming cost V 5 bases and J 8 bases, with 11 bases left between them. The CDR3 has 12 amino acids. The CDR3 sequence is CASSQPRGTQYF. The CDR3 nucleotides are TGTGCCAGCAGTCAGCCCAGGGGTACGCAGTATTTT.

The chain recombines TRBV18 with TRBJ1-4, with 7 positions matching TRBD1. The CDR3 spans 14 residues. Germline CDR1 KGHSH, CDR2 LQKENI. The ends lost 6 bases at V and 5 bases at J; junction bases unmatched: 6. Here the CDR3 DNA reads TGTGCCAGCTCTCTCAGGGGGACCAATGAAAAACTGTTTTTT. It encodes CASSLRGTNEKLFF.

The chain has TRBV19 and TRBJ1-1, with D unclear. V was clipped by 3 bases and J by 4 bases, with 12 bases between them. The CDR3 consists of 14 residues. The germline gives CDR1 LNHDA, CDR2 SQIVND (reference sequence). The CDR3 nucleotides read TGTGCCAGTAGTATCGAGGGTCTGGTCACTGAAGCTTTCTTT. It encodes CASSIEGLVTEAFF.

The chain couples TRBV5-5 to TRBJ1-2; 12 bases match TRBD1. CDR1 is SGHKS, CDR2 YYEKEE, per germline (reference sequence). Trimming cost V 0 bases and J 4 bases; bases outside gene matches: 4. CDR3 size: 16 residues. The DNA of the CDR3 is TGTGCCAGCAGCTTGGAGGGACAGGGGGCAGGCTATGGCTACACCTTC. It codes for CASSLEGQGAGYGYTF.

The CDR3 sequence is CASSPSRSGRLNNEQFF. The CDR3 nucleotides read TGTGCCAGCAGTCCCTCTCGGTCAGGGCGCTTAAACAATGAGCAGTTCTTC. The chain combines TRBV6-6 with TRBJ2-1, with D perhaps TRBD1 (5 bases). This CDR3 comprises 17 residues. In germline, CDR1 is MNHNY, CDR2 SVGAGI (reference sequence). V lost 5 bases and J 5 bases, leaving 22 bases between the germline ends.

This clone was observed once. The CDR3 sequence is CASSSDRGIGELFF. For the CDR3, the DNA is TGTGCCAGCAGCTCCGACAGGGGGATCGGGGAGCTGTTTTTT. The V gene is TRBV13, the J gene TRBJ2-2; TRBD1 agrees at 9 bases. CDR3 length equals 14 residues. V was pared by 4 bases and J by 7 bases, with 4 bases of the junction left unmatched. Germline values: CDR1 PRHDT, CDR2 FYEKMQ (reference sequence).

This rearrangement joins TRBV15 to TRBJ1-1, with 7 nucleotides matching TRBD1. This CDR3 spans 16 amino acids. The ends lost 5 bases at V and 2 bases at J; junction bases unmatched: 11. Germline CDR1 reads LNHNV; CDR2 reads YYDKDF (reference sequence). The CDR3 nucleotides are TGTGCCACCAGCCGTCCAAATCGACAGGGAAACACTGAAGCTTTCTTT. Encoded protein: CATSRPNRQGNTEAFF.

V is TRBV20-1 and J is TRBJ2-3; no clear D gene. Germline V gene lookup returns CDR1 DFQATT and CDR2 SNEGSKA (reference sequence). This CDR3 has 10 amino acids. The V end was cut by 2 bases, the J end by 6 bases, with 3 bases between. CDR3 sequence (DNA): TGCAGTGCTAGAATGGATACGCAGTATTTT. Residues: CSARMDTQYF.

The chain combines TRBV9 with TRBJ1-1; weak D call: TRBD1 (5 bases). Germline lookup yields CDR1 SGDLS and CDR2 YYNGEE. This CDR3 is 16 amino acids long. V was trimmed by 4 bases and J by 0 bases, leaving 16 bases between them. The CDR3 nucleotides are TGTGCCAGCAGCTTTTACGAGGGACGGCTGAACACTGAAGCTTTCTTT. It specifies CASSFYEGRLNTEAFF.